Reported below is one TCR beta chain. TCRdb reanalysed the 5' RACE reads using MiXCR and keeps one entry per CDR3 protein. The table records around 450,000 distinct CDR3 sequences, around 18% of them present only once. This sample was taken from a study of T-cell memory formation after mild COVID-19. The germline gives CDR1 MNHEY, CDR2 SVGAGI. V was cut by 5 bases and J by 10 bases, with 12 bases left in between. This CDR3 spans 11 amino acids. The specimen was PBMCs or a T cell subset sorted from them (not recorded which). This sequence originates from an adult woman who had mild COVID-19 (a few samples of this study predate the infection). Cell type and time point are not known. The rearrangement joins TRBV6-5 to TRBJ2-7; maybe TRBD1 (6 bases). This chain's CDR3 is CASSSQGFQYF. The CDR3 DNA follows: TGTGCCAGCAGTAGTCAGGGGTTTCAGTACTTC.